The TCR beta chain described here comes from a study of T cell clones after liver transplantation. The study's findings and limits: Circulating graft-donor-reactive CD4 TCRbeta sequences fell significantly post-transplant in most of the 8 subjects. Low donor cell numbers restricted donor-reactive repertoire measurement in a couple of subjects. Graft donor-reactive T cells may have migrated into the graft rather than being deleted.

Sorting of unstimulated PBMCs yielded separate CD3+CD4+ and CD3+CD8+ fractions. Assay used: immunoSEQ multiplex PCR; TCRdb lists only in-frame clones, some missing. The sample shows more than 65,000 clones, around nine tenths of them seen only once. V lost 4 bases, J lost 6 bases, and 14 bases lay in between. From germline, CDR1 is SQVTM and CDR2 ANQGSEA. CDR3 length equals 13 residues. This clone came up once. As yet, its antigen is unknown. The chain joins TRBV29-1 to TRBJ2-3; D not certain. The material sequenced was CD4+ T cells from blood, taken before liver transplant. The TCR was taken from a human donor who received a liver transplant. CDR3 bases: TGCAGCGTTGTTCAGGCTAGTCTGGATACGCAGTATTTT. Residues: CSVVQASLDTQYF.